The TCR beta chain described here comes from a study of T cell responses to AZD1222 COVID-19 vaccine. The CDR3 runs 16 residues. From germline, CDR1 is SGHTA and CDR2 FQGTGA. Trimming left V 3 bases short and J 0 bases short, with 9 bases between. On this clone: What it recognizes is unknown.

Study conclusions and caveats: Rises in breadth and depth of Spike-specific TCRs came after two AZD1222 doses. Repertoires were collected only later (after the peak T cell response had occurred).

Profiled with immunoSEQ multiplex PCR; TCRdb holds only in-frame clones, not every one. The sample shows 95,000 to 150,000 clones, around 90% of them seen only once. The sequencing used peripheral blood, collected on day 0 of AZD1222 vaccination. The sequence came from an adult in good health. The chain couples TRBV7-3 to TRBJ2-6; D not certain. The CDR3 reads CASSLKDGSGANVLTF. The DNA of the CDR3 is TGTGCCAGCAGCTTGAAGGATGGCTCTGGGGCCAACGTCCTGACTTTC.